A single sample is the source of the 28 T cell receptor beta chains below, sequenced in a study of blood T cells in healthy people across ages (dated by TCRdb to about 2015). Library preparation was by 5' RACE. Sequencer: Illumina HiSeq 2500. The second PCR ran for roughly 7 to 11 cycles and used a J-beta primer mix along with a sample-barcoded 5' primer. Using fastp trimming at Q25 and MiXCR clonotype assembly, TCRdb reanalyzed the public sequencing data and kept in-frame beta chains. All rows with the same CDR3 protein become a single entry with the most common DNA and genes. This sample comprises 750,000 to 950,000 distinct CDR3 sequences, roughly 50% of them detected only once. The top ten clonotypes cover around 41% of the sample. Source material: blood. These receptors all come from a man of 80 years or more in good health.

CDR3 DNA sequence: TGTGCCAGCAGTTCCCCCGGGTCCCAGGAGACCCAGTACTTC. Protein sequence: CASSSPGSQETQYF. The gene calls are TRBV6-6 and TRBJ2-5, with D unclear. This CDR3 is 14 amino acids long. Trimming took 4 bases from V and 5 from J, leaving 14 bases between them. Looked up from germline, CDR1 is MNHNY and CDR2 is SVGAGI (reference sequence).

This clonotype came up a few times. This chain joins TRBV6-2 or TRBV6-3 and TRBJ2-1; D is uncertain. With 5 bases removed from V and 0 bases from J, the gap between germline ends came to 11 bases. CDR1 and CDR2 (germline): MNHEY, SVGEGT. There are 15 residues in the CDR3. CDR3 region: CASSARLSSYNEQFF. CDR3 sequence (DNA): TGTGCCAGCAGTGCGAGGCTGAGCTCCTACAATGAGCAGTTCTTC.

The chain uses TRBV20-1 and TRBJ2-7; D ambiguous. Per germline, CDR1 DFQATT and CDR2 SNEGSKA (reference sequence). Between the trimmed V and J ends, which lost 0 bases and 2 bases, there was a span of 17 bases. This CDR3 comprises 16 residues. Here the CDR3 reads CSAREVTAEVPYEQYF. As DNA, the CDR3 is TGCAGTGCTAGAGAGGTAACCGCAGAGGTGCCCTACGAGCAGTACTTC.

The sample holds a few counts of this clonotype. The V gene is TRBV11-1, the J gene TRBJ2-1, with 8 bases lining up with TRBD2. CDR3 length: 15 amino acids. Germline V gene data show CDR1 as SGHAT and CDR2 as FQDESV (reference sequence). The V and J ends lost 5 bases and 6 bases, in that order; junction bases with no gene match: 9. The CDR3 bases are TGTGCCAGCAGCCGCCGACTAGCGTCGCTCAATGAGCAGTTCTTC. This codes for CASSRRLASLNEQFF. Full variable domain (missing parts from reference TRBV11-1 and TRBJ2-1): EAEVAQSPRYKITEKSQAVAFWCDPISGHATLYWYRQILGQGPELLVQFQDESVVDDSQLPKDRFSAERLKGVDSTLKIQPAELGDSAMYLCASSRRLASLNEQFFGPGTRLTVL.

This clonotype was recorded a few times. The chain recombines TRBV13 with TRBJ2-3; D might be TRBD1 (5 bases). Deletions cut 5 bases from V and 6 bases from J, with 9 bases between. The CDR3 extends over 12 amino acids. CDR1 is PRHDT and CDR2 is FYEKMQ in the germline V gene (reference sequence). As DNA, the CDR3 is TGTGCCAGCAGCATCAGGGCCGATACGCAGTATTTT. Translating gives CASSIRADTQYF.

This clonotype turned up a few times. The chain uses TRBV6-5 and TRBJ1-1; perhaps TRBD1 as D (5 bases). Deletions cut 6 bases from V and 3 bases from J, with 14 bases between. This CDR3 region has 14 residues. In germline, CDR1 is MNHEY, CDR2 SVGAGI. The CDR3 is CASSLGGGDTEAFF. The DNA of the CDR3 is TGTGCCAGCAGCCTCGGGGGGGGGGACACTGAAGCTTTCTTT.

CDR3 bases: TGTGCCAGCAGCCAAGTACGCGACGCGTACAATGAGCAGTTCTTC. Its translation is CASSQVRDAYNEQFF. The genes are TRBV3-1 and TRBJ2-1; D is ambiguous. Per the germline V gene, CDR1 is LGHDT and CDR2 is YNNKEL (reference sequence). The V gene lost 1 base and the J gene lost 4 bases, with 11 bases spanning the gap. The CDR3 extends over 15 amino acids.

This clonotype was observed a few times. The chain carries TRBV20-1 and TRBJ2-7; D gene unclear. V was trimmed by 4 bases and J by 0 bases, leaving 10 bases between them. CDR1 is DFQATT, CDR2 SNEGSKA, per germline (reference sequence). The CDR3 has 13 residues. CDR3 DNA: TGCAGTGCTACCCGGGCGAGCTCCTACGAGCAGTACTTC. Protein product: CSATRASSYEQYF.

V and J are TRBV6-1 and TRBJ2-1; 13 nucleotides match TRBD2. Germline CDR1 MNHNS, CDR2 SASEGT. The CDR3 runs 18 residues. The CDR3 loop reads CVPSPTSGRVVSYNEQFF. CDR3 coding DNA: TGTGTCCCTTCCCCTACTAGCGGGAGGGTGGTCTCCTACAATGAGCAGTTCTTC.

Comment on this clonotype: Given a much more abundant clone one base away, this may be a read error. This chain links TRBV27 with TRBJ1-2; D perhaps matches TRBD1 (5 bases). The CDR3 extends over 12 amino acids. The V gene lost 7 bases and the J gene lost 8 bases, with 14 bases spanning the gap. Germline values: CDR1 MNHEY, CDR2 SMNVEV (reference sequence). Here the CDR3 reads CASTDNLSGYTF. DNA of the CDR3: TGTGCCAGCACGGACAACCTCTCCGGCTACACCTTC.

This CDR3 is CASSRASGTSGRGLNEQFF. CDR3 nucleotide sequence: TGTGCCAGTAGTAGGGCCTCCGGGACTAGCGGGAGGGGACTCAATGAGCAGTTCTTC. The chain carries TRBV19 and TRBJ2-1; 16 bases agree with TRBD2. The V segment lost 4 bases and the J segment 6 bases; nucleotides outside the gene matches: 12. Per the germline V gene, CDR1 is LNHDA and CDR2 is SQIVND (reference sequence). The CDR3 contains 19 residues.

A few counts support this clonotype. The gene calls are TRBV5-1 and TRBJ1-2; weak D call: TRBD1 (5 bases). The V gene's germline CDR1 is SGHRS and CDR2 YFSETQ. CDR3 length: 14 residues. The V gene lost 2 bases and the J gene lost 4 bases, with 12 bases spanning the gap. The chain's CDR3 is CASSLTTRGYGYTF. CDR3 DNA: TGCGCCAGCAGCTTAACGACTAGGGGCTATGGCTACACCTTC.

V and J are TRBV7-2 and TRBJ2-7, with 7 positions matching TRBD1. V lost 5 bases and J lost 4; bases outside the gene matches: 8. This CDR3 is 14 amino acids long. Germline CDR1 is SGHTA and CDR2 is FQGNSA. CDR3 DNA sequence: TGTGCCAGCAGCACAAACTCAGGGGGTTACGAGCAGTACTTC. It encodes CASSTNSGGYEQYF. The full variable domain, its missing parts supplied by reference TRBV7-2 and TRBJ2-7, is GAGVSQSPSNKVTEKGKDVELRCDPISGHTALYWYRQSLGQGLEFLIYFQGNSAPDKSGLPSDRFSAERTGGSVSTLTIQRTQQEDSAVYLCASSTNSGGYEQYFGPGTRLTVT.

The V and J genes are TRBV28 and TRBJ2-4; the D gene is possibly TRBD1 (5 bases). V lost 4 bases and J 2 bases, leaving 15 bases between the germline ends. Germline loops: CDR1 MDHEN, CDR2 SYDVKM. The CDR3 is 16 residues long. Here the CDR3 DNA reads TGTGCCAGCAGTTCTATGGCAGGGCACTCCAAAAACATTCAGTACTTC. Translated: CASSSMAGHSKNIQYF.

This clonotype appeared a few times. The genes are TRBV20-1 and TRBJ2-5, with 11 positions matching TRBD2. The CDR3 is 16 amino acids. CDR1 and CDR2 (germline): DFQATT, SNEGSKA (reference sequence). Trimming took 7 bases from V and 4 from J; bases not matched to a gene: 14. The CDR3 is CSVRGTLAGAVETQYF. CDR3 sequence (DNA): TGCAGTGTCAGGGGGACACTAGCGGGAGCTGTAGAGACCCAGTACTTC.

This clonotype was found many times. The chain joins TRBV7-2 to TRBJ2-1; 9 nucleotides line up with TRBD2. Germline CDR1 SGHTA, CDR2 FQGNSA. J lost 3 bases, V lost 2 bases, and 5 bases had no gene match. This CDR3 has 16 residues. The CDR3 loop is CASSLRATSGYNEQFF. The CDR3 nucleotides read TGTGCCAGCAGCTTAAGGGCGACTAGCGGCTACAATGAGCAGTTCTTC.

This clonotype showed up just a few times. J is TRBJ2-3 and V is TRBV5-1; D uncertain. CDR3 length equals 16 residues. Per germline, CDR1 SGHRS and CDR2 YFSETQ. Trimming removed 4 bases at V and 0 bases at J, with 15 bases between. DNA for the CDR3: TGCGCCAGCAGCAAGGGTAACCTACCGAGCACAGATACGCAGTATTTT. Its translation is CASSKGNLPSTDTQYF.

The CDR3 DNA reads TGTGCCAGCAGCCGGCAGAGGGGAGCCGACGAGCAGTACTTC. Protein sequence: CASSRQRGADEQYF. J is TRBJ2-7 and V is TRBV7-2, with D perhaps TRBD1 or TRBD2 (5 bases each). The CDR3 runs 14 residues. CDR1 SGHTA and CDR2 FQGNSA come from the germline V gene. Trimming took off 5 bases at V and 5 bases at J, with 16 bases between the two ends.

The chain has TRBV27 and TRBJ2-5; 11 nucleotides align to TRBD1. In germline, CDR1 is MNHEY, CDR2 SMNVEV (reference sequence). V shed 2 bases and J 12 bases; nucleotides not matched to a gene: 5. The CDR3 has 13 amino acids. CDR3 amino acids: CASSLNGQGAKYF. The CDR3 nucleotides are TGTGCCAGCAGTTTAAACGGACAGGGGGCAAAGTACTTC.

This clonotype was seen a handful of times. J is TRBJ1-2 and V is TRBV11-1, with 9 bases identical to TRBD1. The length of the CDR3 is 16 residues. Germline V gene sequence: CDR1 SGHAT, CDR2 FQDESV (reference sequence). V lost 4 bases, J lost 4 bases, and 10 bases stayed unmatched. The DNA of the CDR3 is TGTGCCAGCAGCTCTCCGTCTGGACAGGGGAGCTATGGCTACACCTTC. Its protein is CASSSPSGQGSYGYTF.

The V call is TRBV29-1, the J call TRBJ2-4; a weak D match, TRBD2 (6 bases). Per germline, CDR1 SQVTM and CDR2 ANQGSEA. The CDR3 sequence is 12 residues long. Trimming removed 8 bases from V and 13 bases from J, with 21 bases in between. CDR3 bases: TGCAGCTTCCGCGGCTCTAGCGAACAACAGTACTTC. Protein: CSFRGSSEQQYF.

This sequence joins TRBV7-2 and TRBJ2-5, with 9 bases fitting TRBD2. The last part of the DNA fits TRBJ2-7 better; the J call may be wrong. Germline lookup yields CDR1 SGHTA and CDR2 FQGNSA. CDR3 length equals 16 residues. The CDR3 loop reads CASSASRLAGIYEQYF. CDR3 sequence (DNA): TGTGCCAGCAGCGCTAGCCGCCTAGCGGGGATATACGAGCAGTACTTC.

This clonotype turned up a few times. The chain links TRBV13 to TRBJ1-2, with a tentative D call TRBD1 (5 bases). V was trimmed by 5 bases and J by 2 bases, leaving 21 bases between them. This CDR3 spans 17 amino acids. Germline V CDR1 and CDR2: PRHDT, FYEKMQ (reference sequence). The CDR3 protein is CASSRTAPGGENYGYTF. The CDR3 DNA is TGTGCCAGCAGCCGAACGGCCCCGGGGGGGGAAAACTATGGCTACACCTTC.

V is TRBV5-1 and J is TRBJ2-5, with a weak D call TRBD2 (5 bases). The end of the DNA fits TRBJ2-7 better, so the J call may be wrong. Germline CDR1 and CDR2: SGHRS and YFSETQ. The length of the CDR3 is 13 residues. As DNA, the CDR3 is TGCGCCAGCAGCTGGGTGTGGGGAGACGAGCAGTACTTC. Protein product: CASSWVWGDEQYF.

The V call is TRBV20-1, the J call TRBJ2-1, with 14 bases lining up with TRBD2. This CDR3 spans 19 amino acids. Germline-derived CDR1 and CDR2 are DFQATT and SNEGSKA (reference sequence). J gave up 0 bases and V 0 bases, and 7 bases lay outside the gene matches. For the CDR3, the DNA is TGCAGTGCTAGAGAGCGGACTAGCGGGAGGACCAGCTCCTACAATGAGCAGTTCTTC. Translation gives CSARERTSGRTSSYNEQFF.

The rearrangement joins TRBV11-2 to TRBJ2-3; 7 bases agree with TRBD2. Germline V lookup: CDR1 SGHAT, CDR2 FQNNGV. V shed 5 bases and J 3 bases; nucleotides not matched to a gene: 5. The CDR3 is made up of 14 amino acids. CDR3 sequence (DNA): TGTGCCAGCAGCCCAGCGGGACGGACAGATACGCAGTATTTT. Translated, it gives CASSPAGRTDTQYF.

This clonotype has only a few counts. In nucleotides, the CDR3 is TGTGCCAGCAGTTTCGCCGCAGGGGAGACCCAAGAGACCCAGTACTTC. Translated: CASSFAAGETQETQYF. V is TRBV27 and J is TRBJ2-5; a weak D match, TRBD1 (6 bases). Germline values: CDR1 MNHEY, CDR2 SMNVEV (reference sequence). CDR3 size: 16 residues. Trimming took 3 bases from V and 1 from J, leaving 15 bases between them.

The rearrangement links TRBV6-5 to TRBJ2-4; 11 positions agree with TRBD1. Trimming removed 5 bases from V and 6 bases from J; junction bases left unmatched: 6. CDR3 size: 15 residues. In germline, CDR1 is MNHEY, CDR2 SVGAGI. CDR3 sequence reads: CASSDLGTGGNIQYF. The CDR3 DNA follows: TGTGCCAGCAGTGACCTAGGGACAGGGGGAAACATTCAGTACTTC.